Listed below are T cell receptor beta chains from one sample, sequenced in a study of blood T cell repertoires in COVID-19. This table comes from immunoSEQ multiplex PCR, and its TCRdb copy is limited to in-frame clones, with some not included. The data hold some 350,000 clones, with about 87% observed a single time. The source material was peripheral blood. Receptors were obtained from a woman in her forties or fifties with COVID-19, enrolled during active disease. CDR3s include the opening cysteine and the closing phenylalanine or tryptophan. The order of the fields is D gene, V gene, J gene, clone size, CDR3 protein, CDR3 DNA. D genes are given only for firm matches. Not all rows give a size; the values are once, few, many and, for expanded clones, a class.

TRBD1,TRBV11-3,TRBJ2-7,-,CASSHPGQGGKQYF,TGTGCCAGCAGCCACCCGGGACAGGGTGGTAAGCAGTACTTC
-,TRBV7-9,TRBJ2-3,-,CASSSQQASTDTQYF,TGTGCCAGCAGCTCTCAACAGGCCTCCACAGATACGCAGTATTTT
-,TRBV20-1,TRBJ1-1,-,CSAWRNTEAFF,TGCAGTGCTTGGAGGAACACTGAAGCTTTCTTT
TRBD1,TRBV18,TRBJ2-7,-,CASSPPAGQGNEQYF,TGTGCCAGCTCACCCCCCGCTGGACAGGGTAACGAGCAGTACTTC
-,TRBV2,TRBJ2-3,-,CASRLQRGSTDTQYF,TGTGCCAGCCGATTACAGCGAGGGAGCACAGATACGCAGTATTTT
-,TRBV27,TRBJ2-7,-,CASSLRGSYEQYF,TGTGCCAGCAGTCTGCGGGGATCCTACGAGCAGTACTTC
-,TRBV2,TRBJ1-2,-,CASSELASGYTF,TGTGCCAGCAGTGAACTAGCTTCCGGCTACACCTTC
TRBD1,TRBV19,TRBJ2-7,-,CASSPGQGARGEQYF,TGTGCCAGTAGCCCAGGACAGGGCGCACGGGGCGAGCAGTACTTC
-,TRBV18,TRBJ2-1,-,CASSETRVPTYNEQFF,TGTGCCAGCTCGGAGACCCGGGTCCCTACCTACAATGAGCAGTTCTTC
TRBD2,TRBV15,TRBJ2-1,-,CATSRDNRGGPWGNEQFF,TGTGCCACCAGCAGAGATAACCGGGGGGGTCCTTGGGGCAATGAGCAGTTCTTC
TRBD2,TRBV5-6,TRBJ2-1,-,CASIRRWTSGISSYNEQFF,TGTGCCAGCATCCGGCGCTGGACGAGCGGGATCAGCTCCTACAATGAGCAGTTCTTC
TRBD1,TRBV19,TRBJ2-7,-,CASSGTGDASKQYF,TGTGCCAGTAGTGGAACAGGGGACGCTTCTAAGCAGTACTTC
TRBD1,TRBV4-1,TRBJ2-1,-,CASSQDLSRTGTGQFF,TGCGCCAGCAGCCAAGATTTATCAAGGACCGGGACAGGGCAGTTCTTC
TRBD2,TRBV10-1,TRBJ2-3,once,CASSIPGTSGASTDTQYF,TGCGCCAGCAGTATTCCCGGGACTAGCGGGGCAAGCACAGATACGCAGTATTTT
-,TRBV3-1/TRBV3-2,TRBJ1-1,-,CASSGGRGNTEAFF,TGTGCCAGCAGCGGGGGCAGGGGGAACACTGAAGCTTTCTTT
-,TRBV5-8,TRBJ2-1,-,CASSRFQGSSYNEQFF,TGTGCCAGCAGCCGATTTCAGGGGAGCTCCTACAATGAGCAGTTCTTC
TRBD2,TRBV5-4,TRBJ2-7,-,CASRPGTSGNSYEQYF,TGTGCCAGCAGACCCGGGACTAGCGGGAACTCCTACGAGCAGTACTTC
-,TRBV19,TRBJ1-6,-,CASRPRDSMGNSPLHF,TGTGCCAGTAGACCCCGGGATTCGATGGGTAATTCACCCCTCCACTTT
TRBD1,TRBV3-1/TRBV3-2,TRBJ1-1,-,CASSTDPGQGEAFF,TGTGCCAGCAGCACAGATCCGGGACAGGGTGAAGCTTTCTTT
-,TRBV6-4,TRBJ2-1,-,CASSDSSLKLRVNEQFF,TGTGCCAGCAGTGACTCATCTCTCAAACTTCGGGTCAATGAGCAGTTCTTC
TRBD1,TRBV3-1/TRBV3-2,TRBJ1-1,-,CASSRRQGANTEAFF,TGTGCCAGCAGCAGACGACAGGGGGCGAACACTGAAGCTTTCTTT
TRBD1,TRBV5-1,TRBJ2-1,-,CASSRGQGLDNEQFF,TGCGCCAGCAGCCGGGGACAGGGGTTGGACAATGAGCAGTTCTTC
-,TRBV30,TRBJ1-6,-,CAWRRISSYNSPLHF,TGTGCCTGGAGGCGAATTAGCTCCTATAATTCACCCCTCCACTTT
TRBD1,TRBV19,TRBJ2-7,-,CASSQGAYEQYF,TGTGCCAGTAGCCAGGGGGCCTACGAGCAGTACTTC
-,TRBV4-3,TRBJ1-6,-,CASSQDREGWGSPLHF,TGCGCCAGCAGCCAAGATAGAGAGGGTTGGGGATCACCCCTCCACTTT
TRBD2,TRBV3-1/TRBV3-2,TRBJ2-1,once,CASSQGYLAGWEQFF,TGTGCCAGCAGCCAAGGGTACCTAGCGGGCTGGGAGCAGTTCTTC
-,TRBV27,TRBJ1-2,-,CASSFLGQYPYGYTF,TGTGCCAGCAGTTTCCTCGGACAGTACCCCTATGGCTACACCTTC
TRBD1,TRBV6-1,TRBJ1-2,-,CASSGPGQRDGYTF,TGTGCCAGCAGTGGACCGGGACAGAGAGATGGCTACACCTTC
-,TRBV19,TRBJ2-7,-,CASSIFGTGEQYF,TGTGCCAGTAGTATTTTTGGAACGGGCGAGCAGTACTTC
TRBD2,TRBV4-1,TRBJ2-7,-,CASSRISGTITYEQYF,TGCGCCAGCAGCCGAATAAGCGGGACTATAACTTACGAGCAGTACTTC
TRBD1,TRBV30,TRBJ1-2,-,CAWSSPWDRGSSGYTF,TGTGCCTGGAGTTCACCTTGGGACAGGGGAAGTAGTGGCTACACCTTC
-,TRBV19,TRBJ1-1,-,CASSTRDRGTEAFF,TGTGCCAGTAGTACCCGAGACAGAGGCACTGAAGCTTTCTTT
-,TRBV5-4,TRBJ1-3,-,CASSLGRDSSGNTIYF,TGTGCCAGCAGCTTAGGCAGGGACTCCTCTGGAAACACCATATATTTT
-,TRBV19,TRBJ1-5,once,CASSIRLRTGLSNQPQHF,TGTGCCAGTAGCATACGTCTTCGCACAGGGTTGAGCAATCAGCCCCAGCATTTT
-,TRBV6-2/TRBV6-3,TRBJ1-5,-,CASSQSLNQPQHF,TGTGCCAGCAGCCAGAGCCTAAATCAGCCCCAGCATTTT
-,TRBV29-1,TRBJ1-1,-,CSVVEFSGTEAFF,TGCAGCGTTGTTGAGTTCTCGGGCACTGAAGCTTTCTTT
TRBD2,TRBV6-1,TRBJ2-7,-,CASSDGGQVGRAAYEQYF,TGTGCCAGCAGTGACGGGGGGCAGGTCGGGAGGGCCGCCTACGAGCAGTACTTC
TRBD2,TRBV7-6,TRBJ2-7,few,CASSLEAGGPYEQYF,TGTGCCAGCAGCTTAGAAGCGGGAGGACCATACGAGCAGTACTTC
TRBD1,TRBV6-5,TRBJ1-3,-,CASSPDRTGNTIYF,TGTGCCAGCAGTCCGGACAGGACTGGAAACACCATATATTTT
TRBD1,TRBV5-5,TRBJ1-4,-,CASSWTGSLWEKLFF,TGTGCCAGCAGCTGGACAGGTTCCTTGTGGGAAAAACTGTTTTTT
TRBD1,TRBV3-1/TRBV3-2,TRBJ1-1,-,CASSRRDSEAFF,TGTGCCAGCAGCCGCCGGGACAGCGAAGCTTTCTTT
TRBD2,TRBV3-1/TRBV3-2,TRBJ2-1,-,CASSQESGRAKNEQFF,TGTGCCAGCAGCCAAGAAAGCGGGAGGGCCAAGAATGAGCAGTTCTTC